These 15 T cell receptor beta chains originate from one sample sequenced in a study of blood T cell repertoires in COVID-19. The data were produced by immunoSEQ multiplex PCR, yet TCRdb's version contains in-frame clones alone and is incomplete. This sample has just over 150,000 clones, with about 90% found just once. What was sequenced was peripheral blood. The receptors were gathered from a man in his thirties or forties with COVID-19, enrolled during active disease.

The chain is built from TRBV7-3 and TRBJ1-5, with 10 bases aligning to TRBD1. V was clipped by 0 bases and J by 2 bases; unmatched bases: 4. The CDR3 spans 17 residues. The V gene's germline CDR1 is SGHTA and CDR2 FQGTGA. The CDR3 DNA reads TGTGCCAGCAGCTTAACGGGGACAGGGGCAGGCAATCAGCCCCAGCATTTT. Residues: CASSLTGTGAGNQPQHF.

This chain uses TRBV30 with TRBJ2-7; 9 bases fit TRBD2. Per germline, CDR1 GTSNPN and CDR2 SVGIG (reference sequence). CDR3 length: 11 residues. J gave up 13 bases and V 4 bases, and 8 bases lay outside the gene matches. CDR3: CAWTSGEARYF. The CDR3 nucleotides are TGTGCCTGGACTAGCGGGGAGGCACGATACTTC.

The J gene is TRBJ1-1, the V gene TRBV19; D might be TRBD1 (5 bases). The V end lost 2 bases, the J end lost 0 bases, and 10 bases lay between the germline ends. The germline V gene encodes CDR1 LNHDA and CDR2 SQIVND (reference sequence). The CDR3 covers 15 residues. Here the CDR3 reads CASSITTAMNTEAFF. CDR3 DNA sequence: TGTGCCAGTAGTATAACGACAGCGATGAACACTGAAGCTTTCTTT.

The chain recombines TRBV12-3 or TRBV12-4 with TRBJ2-7; a weak D match, TRBD1 (6 bases). V lost 6 bases and J 5 bases, leaving 14 bases between the germline ends. This CDR3 comprises 13 residues. Written as DNA, the CDR3 is TGTGCCAGCAGCCCGCAGGGGTTTCACGAGCAGTACTTC. It translates to CASSPQGFHEQYF.

The chain links TRBV28 to TRBJ2-7, with a possible D match to TRBD1 (5 bases). V was shortened by 6 bases and J by 0 bases, with 12 bases between the two germline ends. The CDR3 totals 14 residues. From germline, CDR1 is MDHEN and CDR2 SYDVKM. CDR3 amino acids: CASSSQGASYEQYF. The DNA of the CDR3 is TGTGCCAGCAGCTCCCAAGGGGCCTCCTACGAGCAGTACTTC.

This chain connects TRBV19 to TRBJ2-3; D gene unclear. This CDR3 has 16 amino acids. The V end was cut by 0 bases, the J end by 4 bases, with 14 bases between. Germline lookup yields CDR1 LNHDA and CDR2 SQIVND (reference sequence). CDR3 residues: CASSIDLLLLPDTQYF. The CDR3 DNA is TGTGCCAGTAGTATAGATCTGCTCCTACTGCCAGATACGCAGTATTTT.

The V and J genes are TRBV7-2 and TRBJ1-1, with D possibly matching TRBD1 (6 bases). Trimming took off 1 base at V and 3 bases at J, with 9 bases between the two ends. Germline V lookup: CDR1 SGHTA, CDR2 FQGNSA. The CDR3 runs 14 residues. For the CDR3, the DNA is TGTGCCAGCAGCTTAGAAAAGGGGGACACTGAAGCTTTCTTT. This translates into CASSLEKGDTEAFF.

The DNA for the CDR3 is TGTGCCAGCAGCCAAAACAGGTTGGGCCAAATCAATGAGCAGTTCTTC. Translated: CASSQNRLGQINEQFF. V is TRBV7-3 and J is TRBJ2-1; a weak D match, TRBD1 (5 bases). Germline lookup yields CDR1 SGHTA and CDR2 FQGTGA. V lost 5 bases and J 6 bases, leaving 20 bases between the germline ends. The CDR3 length is 16 residues.

J is TRBJ1-5 and V is TRBV27; D call uncertain. CDR3 length equals 15 residues. Germline-derived CDR1 and CDR2 are MNHEY and SMNVEV (reference sequence). V gave up 2 bases and J gave up 0 bases, with 8 bases separating them. The CDR3 region is CASSLGGHSNQPQHF. The CDR3 DNA reads as TGTGCCAGCAGTTTAGGCGGGCATAGCAATCAGCCCCAGCATTTT.

The chain uses TRBV7-3 and TRBJ2-6; 9 nucleotides line up with TRBD1. Germline trimming cut 4 bases from V and 3 bases from J; bases unmatched to any gene: 7. The CDR3 length is 17 residues. The germline gives CDR1 SGHTA, CDR2 FQGTGA. The CDR3 protein is CASSSGTGLGGANVLTF. DNA for the CDR3: TGTGCCAGCAGCTCCGGGACAGGGTTGGGTGGGGCCAACGTCCTGACTTTC. Drawing the rest from reference TRBV7-3 and TRBJ2-6, the complete variable domain is GAGVSQTPSNKVTEKGKYVELRCDPISGHTALYWYRQSLGQGPEFLIYFQGTGAADDSGLPNDRFFAVRPEGSVSTLKIQRTERGDSAVYLCASSSGTGLGGANVLTFGAGSRLTVL.

Only a few counts were recorded for this clone. This rearrangement joins TRBV27 to TRBJ2-2; possibly TRBD1 for D (5 bases). The V end lost 4 bases, the J end lost 0 bases, and 12 bases lay between the germline ends. Looked up from germline, CDR1 is MNHEY and CDR2 is SMNVEV (reference sequence). This CDR3 region has 16 residues. The CDR3 loop is CASSSRHRPNTGELFF. The CDR3, as DNA: TGTGCCAGCAGTTCCCGGCACAGGCCGAACACCGGGGAGCTGTTTTTT.

This clone was detected only once. The V and J genes are TRBV3-1 (or the pseudogene TRBV3-2) and TRBJ1-1, with D tentatively TRBD1 (5 bases). Deletions cut 5 bases from V and 3 bases from J, with 13 bases between. This CDR3 has 14 amino acids. The germline V gene encodes CDR1 LGHDT and CDR2 YNNKEL (reference sequence). The CDR3 loop reads CASSEAGGHTEAFF. In DNA form, the CDR3 reads TGTGCCAGCAGCGAAGCCGGGGGACACACTGAAGCTTTCTTT.

CDR3: CAISTGTGAYEQYF. CDR3 nucleotides: TGTGCCATCAGCACCGGGACAGGGGCCTACGAGCAGTACTTC. The J gene is TRBJ2-7, the V gene TRBV10-3, with 10 bases aligning to TRBD1. Trimming at V came to 6 bases and at J to 2 bases, leaving 4 bases not matched to a gene. CDR1 is ENHRY, CDR2 SYGVKD, per germline. The CDR3 has 14 amino acids.

CDR3 DNA sequence: TGTGCCAGCAGCTTAGGGGGACAGGGTAATGGCTACACCTTC. Amino acid sequence: CASSLGGQGNGYTF. The chain links TRBV7-8 to TRBJ1-2; TRBD1 matches 9 bases. The V gene's germline CDR1 is SGHVS and CDR2 FQNEAQ. The CDR3 has 14 residues. Losses at the gene ends were 1 base for V and 6 bases for J; bases not matched to a gene: 3. The whole variable domain, remainder taken from reference TRBV7-8 and TRBJ1-2, is GAGVSQSPRYKVAKRGQDVALRCDPISGHVSLFWYQQALGQGPEFLTYFQNEAQLDKSGLPSDRFFAERPEGSVSTLKIQRTQQEDSAVYLCASSLGGQGNGYTFGSGTRLTVV.

The V call is TRBV5-8, the J call TRBJ2-5; possibly TRBD1 for D (6 bases). The CDR3 totals 14 residues. Germline V CDR1 and CDR2: SGHTS, YDEGEE. Trimming took 4 bases from V and 1 from J, leaving 11 bases between them. The CDR3 sequence: CASSTWDTQETQYF. The CDR3 DNA is TGTGCCAGCAGCACCTGGGACACCCAAGAGACCCAGTACTTC. Based on the CDR3 plus reference TRBV5-8 and TRBJ2-5, the full variable domain is EAGVTQSPTHLIKTRGQQATLRCSPISGHTSVYWYQQALGLGLQFLLWYDEGEERNRGNFPPRFSGRQFPNYSSELNVNALELEDSALYLCASSTWDTQETQYFGPGTRLLVL.